The clone carrying this T cell receptor beta chain has just one count. This record comes from a study of control samples from healthy donors and cancer patients. The CDR3 runs 14 residues. Germline values: CDR1 MNHEY, CDR2 SVGAGI. The V and J ends lost 8 bases and 3 bases respectively, with 14 bases between them. Some clones are missing from TCRdb's copy, which holds only in-frame ones; the method was immunoSEQ multiplex PCR. This table has more than 50,000 clones, roughly 95% appearing once. Sequencing was performed on blood. The TCR was taken from a woman younger than 30 in good health. The chain is built from TRBV6-5 and TRBJ1-5; D might be TRBD1 (6 bases). The CDR3, as DNA: TGTGCCAGCGGGCGGGGGCCTCCCAATCAGCCCCAGCATTTT. The encoded protein is CASGRGPPNQPQHF.